A single sample gave rise to the 27 T cell receptor beta chains below, sequenced in a study of blood T cell repertoires in COVID-19. Sequencing used immunoSEQ multiplex PCR; TCRdb keeps in-frame clones, though not all of them. The sample has 160,000 or so clones, around nine tenths seen once. The sequenced material came from PBMCs or T cells enriched from blood (not recorded which). These TCRs come from a woman in her 50s who had recovered from COVID-19.

This clone appeared a single time. The chain recombines TRBV19 with TRBJ1-1, with D possibly TRBD1 on 5 matching bases. The CDR3 runs 14 residues. The V and J ends lost 1 base and 5 bases respectively, with 11 bases between them. Looked up from germline, CDR1 is LNHDA and CDR2 is SQIVND (reference sequence). CDR3 in amino acids: CASSIVIGGTEAFF. For the CDR3, the DNA is TGTGCCAGTAGTATAGTGATCGGGGGGACTGAAGCTTTCTTT.

The V call is TRBV6-4, the J call TRBJ1-2, with D possibly being TRBD1 (5 bases). The CDR3 is 15 residues long. The germline V gene has CDR1 MRHNA and CDR2 SNTAGT. Deletions cut 7 bases from V and 3 bases from J, with 18 bases between. In nucleotides, the CDR3 is TGTGCCAGCACCAAAGACTCGGGGGTTCACTATGGCTACACCTTC. Amino acid sequence: CASTKDSGVHYGYTF.

This chain links TRBV12-3 or TRBV12-4 with TRBJ2-1, with D possibly TRBD2 on 6 matching bases. V was trimmed by 5 bases and J by 6 bases, leaving 8 bases between them. This CDR3 spans 12 amino acids. CDR3 DNA: TGTGCCAGCAGTCCGACTAGCAATGAGCAGTTCTTC. Protein sequence: CASSPTSNEQFF.

The chain has TRBV27 and TRBJ2-7; weak D call: TRBD2 (5 bases). This CDR3 has 14 residues. Trimming took 2 bases from V and 7 from J, leaving 15 bases between them. The V gene's germline CDR1 is MNHEY and CDR2 SMNVEV (reference sequence). CDR3 protein: CASSLKDSSWEQYF. CDR3 DNA sequence: TGTGCCAGCAGTTTAAAGGACTCATCGTGGGAGCAGTACTTC.

The genes are TRBV19 and TRBJ2-2; 7 positions agree with TRBD1. The CDR3 spans 15 residues. The V gene end was trimmed by 6 bases and the J gene end by 3 bases; junction bases not matched to a gene: 7. Germline V gene lookup returns CDR1 LNHDA and CDR2 SQIVND (reference sequence). CDR3 nucleotides: TGTGCCAGTAGGAACAGGGGTCTGGACACCGGGGAGCTGTTTTTT. It translates to CASRNRGLDTGELFF.

This chain links TRBV18 with TRBJ2-7, with D uncertain. The CDR3 loop spans 16 amino acids. The ends were cut back, 2 bases at V and 3 bases at J, with 17 bases in the middle. In germline, CDR1 is KGHSH, CDR2 LQKENI. In DNA, the CDR3 is TGTGCCAGCTCACCAAACCCCCCGCAACAGCACTACGAGCAGTACTTC. This gives the protein CASSPNPPQQHYEQYF.

The chain carries TRBV7-2 and TRBJ2-7; a weak D match, TRBD1 (5 bases). V lost 4 bases and J lost 1, with 20 bases in between. The CDR3 covers 17 residues. CDR1 SGHTA and CDR2 FQGNSA come from the germline V gene. Written as DNA, the CDR3 is TGTGCCAGCAGCTCCTACCCCTTCTTCGACAGTTCCTACGAGCAGTACTTC. Protein: CASSSYPFFDSSYEQYF.

The chain uses TRBV9 and TRBJ1-2; weak D call: TRBD1 (6 bases). V gave up 0 bases and J gave up 2 bases, with 8 bases separating them. The length of the CDR3 is 14 residues. From germline, CDR1 is SGDLS and CDR2 YYNGEE. CDR3 loop: CASSVDRANYGYTF. The CDR3 DNA sequence: TGTGCCAGCAGCGTAGACAGGGCCAACTATGGCTACACCTTC.

The V call is TRBV11-2, the J call TRBJ2-7, with 12 bases lining up with TRBD2. The CDR3 runs 16 residues. Looked up from germline, CDR1 is SGHAT and CDR2 is FQNNGV. V trimming: 0 bases; J trimming: 3 bases; junction bases outside the gene matches: 3. CDR3 in DNA: TGTGCCAGCAGCTTAGAGCCGACTAGCGGGGGCTACGAGCAGTACTTC. It is translated as CASSLEPTSGGYEQYF. Combining the CDR3 with reference TRBV11-2 and TRBJ2-7 gives the whole variable domain EAGVAQSPRYKIIEKRQSVAFWCNPISGHATLYWYQQILGQGPKLLIQFQNNGVVDDSQLPKDRFSAERLKGVDSTLKIQPAKLEDSAVYLCASSLEPTSGGYEQYFGPGTRLTVT.

This rearrangement joins TRBV7-2 to TRBJ2-1; D gene ambiguous. The CDR3 length is 14 residues. Trimming pared 2 bases from V and 5 bases from J, leaving 10 bases between. The germline V gene has CDR1 SGHTA and CDR2 FQGNSA. The CDR3 protein is CASSLRAIHNEQFF. The CDR3 DNA reads as TGTGCCAGCAGCTTAAGAGCGATCCACAATGAGCAGTTCTTC.

This rearrangement joins TRBV18 to TRBJ1-1, with 7 bases identical to TRBD1. With 0 bases clipped from V and 0 bases from J, the junction kept 4 bases outside the gene matches. The CDR3 runs 16 residues. CDR1 and CDR2 from the germline V gene are KGHSH and LQKENI. The CDR3 loop reads CASSPPVTGLNTEAFF. As DNA, the CDR3 is TGTGCCAGCTCACCACCGGTGACAGGGTTGAACACTGAAGCTTTCTTT.

The rearrangement uses TRBV12-2 and TRBJ2-3; TRBD1 is the table's D call and was not checked against the DNA. TRBV12-2 is classified as a pseudogene. CDR3 length equals 17 residues. CDR3 residues: CATGTGGRTHSTDTQYF. CDR3 coding DNA: TGTGCAACCGGGACAGGGGGCCGGACGCATAGCACAGATACGCAGTATTTT.

The chain employs TRBV7-3 and TRBJ2-7; tentatively, D is TRBD1 (5 bases). In germline, CDR1 is SGHTA, CDR2 FQGTGA. The V and J ends lost 2 bases and 7 bases respectively, with 15 bases between them. The CDR3 sequence is 14 residues long. CDR3 amino acids: CASSLGFDQGEQYF. In DNA form, the CDR3 reads TGTGCCAGCAGCTTAGGGTTCGATCAGGGTGAGCAGTACTTC.

The chain employs TRBV5-1 and TRBJ2-7, with 11 bases matching TRBD2. The CDR3 has 16 amino acids. V lost 1 base to trimming and J lost 5 bases; unmatched junction nucleotides: 8. CDR1 is SGHRS and CDR2 is YFSETQ in the germline V gene. CDR3: CASSLTTSGGRHEQYF. The DNA of the CDR3 is TGCGCCAGCAGCTTGACAACTAGCGGGGGAAGACACGAGCAGTACTTC.

This rearrangement joins TRBV4-3 to TRBJ2-7; 11 positions agree with TRBD1. Trimming at V came to 3 bases and at J to 4 bases, leaving 8 bases not matched to a gene. CDR3 length: 16 amino acids. Germline V gene sequence: CDR1 LGHNA, CDR2 YSLEER. The CDR3 DNA sequence: TGCGCCAGCAGCCAGGGGACAGGGGGGGTTCTATACGAGCAGTACTTC. Translation gives CASSQGTGGVLYEQYF.

The V and J genes are TRBV29-1 and TRBJ1-4; maybe TRBD1 (5 bases). The V gene lost 3 bases and the J gene lost 7 bases, with 12 bases spanning the gap. Germline assignment: CDR1 SQVTM and CDR2 ANQGSEA. This CDR3 has 13 residues. The CDR3 here is CSVEAAGGEKLFF. The CDR3 region has the DNA TGCAGCGTTGAGGCAGCCGGGGGTGAAAAACTGTTTTTT. Full variable domain (outside the CDR3, taken from reference TRBV29-1 and TRBJ1-4): SAVISQKPSRDICQRGTSLTIQCQVDSQVTMMFWYRQQPGQSLTLIATANQGSEATYESGFVIDKFPISRPNLTFSTLTVSNMSPEDSSIYLCSVEAAGGEKLFFGSGTQLSVL.

This rearrangement joins TRBV4-3 to TRBJ2-6; 9 nucleotides agree with TRBD2. Germline lookup yields CDR1 LGHNA and CDR2 YSLEER. The CDR3 sequence is 19 residues long. V trimming: 0 bases; J trimming: 1 base; junction bases outside the gene matches: 7. The CDR3, as DNA: TGCGCCAGCAGCCAAGAGAGGGGACTAGCCGATTCTGGGGCCAACGTCCTGACTTTC. This gives the protein CASSQERGLADSGANVLTF.

This chain connects TRBV15 to TRBJ1-2, with D perhaps TRBD1 (5 bases). This CDR3 region has 12 residues. From germline, CDR1 is LNHNV and CDR2 YYDKDF (reference sequence). Trimming removed 8 bases at V and 5 bases at J, with 12 bases between. The CDR3 nucleotides are TGTGCCACCGGACAAGTTGATTATGGCTACACCTTC. This translates into CATGQVDYGYTF.

V usage is TRBV19 and J usage is TRBJ1-5; no definite D call. The CDR3 spans 15 residues. The germline V gene encodes CDR1 LNHDA and CDR2 SQIVND (reference sequence). Trimming took off 8 bases at V and 0 bases at J, with 14 bases between the two ends. The CDR3 here is CASAPSGNSNQPQHF. The DNA for the CDR3 is TGTGCCAGTGCCCCCAGCGGGAATAGCAATCAGCCCCAGCATTTT.

The J gene is TRBJ2-6, the V gene TRBV7-2, with 10 positions matching TRBD1. Trimming removed 1 base from V and 4 bases from J; junction bases left unmatched: 7. Germline CDR1 is SGHTA and CDR2 is FQGNSA. This CDR3 has 18 amino acids. CDR3 sequence: CASSLVGTGATGANVLTF. CDR3 sequence (DNA): TGTGCCAGCAGCTTAGTGGGGACAGGGGCGACCGGGGCCAACGTCCTGACTTTC.

The chain combines TRBV7-8 with TRBJ2-7, with 9 bases fitting TRBD1. The CDR3 has 13 amino acids. Trimming at V came to 5 bases and at J to 3 bases, leaving 2 bases not matched to a gene. The V gene's germline CDR1 is SGHVS and CDR2 FQNEAQ. The CDR3 loop is CASSRDRDYEQYF. The CDR3 nucleotides read TGTGCCAGCAGCCGGGACAGGGACTACGAGCAGTACTTC.

The V and J genes are TRBV7-2 and TRBJ2-7; 7 bases match TRBD2. The trim removed 5 bases at V and 3 bases at J, leaving 7 bases unmatched. CDR3 size: 14 residues. CDR1 and CDR2 (germline): SGHTA, FQGNSA. For the CDR3, the DNA is TGTGCCAGCAGCGTCGGACTAGGTTACTACGAGCAGTACTTC. It codes for CASSVGLGYYEQYF.

The rearrangement joins TRBV7-2 to TRBJ2-1; TRBD2 might be the D (6 bases). Trimming took off 5 bases at V and 0 bases at J, with 20 bases between the two ends. The CDR3 has 18 amino acids. Germline lookup yields CDR1 SGHTA and CDR2 FQGNSA. The CDR3 spells CASSPLVAGTTSYNEQFF. As DNA, the CDR3 is TGTGCCAGCAGCCCCTTGGTGGCGGGGACCACCTCCTACAATGAGCAGTTCTTC.

The genes are TRBV11-2 and TRBJ1-2; D is perhaps TRBD1 (6 bases). The CDR3 contains 14 residues. V was clipped by 4 bases and J by 4 bases, with 13 bases between them. Germline V gene data show CDR1 as SGHAT and CDR2 as FQNNGV. The CDR3 protein is CASSSQTGGYGYTF. CDR3 bases: TGTGCCAGCAGCTCCCAGACAGGCGGCTATGGCTACACCTTC.

The gene calls are TRBV7-2 and TRBJ1-2; 11 positions agree with TRBD1. The germline gives CDR1 SGHTA, CDR2 FQGNSA. This CDR3 comprises 15 residues. V was clipped by 5 bases and J by 4 bases; unmatched bases: 6. This CDR3 reads CASSPGGTGGYGYTF. The CDR3 DNA follows: TGTGCCAGCAGCCCGGGGGGGACAGGGGGCTATGGCTACACCTTC.

The rearrangement uses TRBV10-1 and TRBJ1-1, with 12 bases that match TRBD1. V lost 6 bases, J lost 5 bases, and 7 bases stayed unmatched. CDR3 length: 15 amino acids. Germline V gene sequence: CDR1 WNHNN, CDR2 SYGVQD (reference sequence). The CDR3 spells CASRWGQGAKTEAFF. The CDR3 DNA follows: TGCGCCAGCAGATGGGGACAGGGGGCGAAAACTGAAGCTTTCTTT.

The J gene is TRBJ2-2, the V gene TRBV28; no clear D. This CDR3 is 12 amino acids long. The germline V gene has CDR1 MDHEN and CDR2 SYDVKM. Trimming took 5 bases from V and 3 from J, leaving 4 bases between them. The CDR3 loop is CASSPYTGELFF. CDR3 in DNA: TGTGCCAGCAGTCCTTACACCGGGGAGCTGTTTTTT.